The 8 T cell receptor beta chains below were found in one sample sequenced in a study of shared clonotypes between healthy human individuals (dated by TCRdb to the early 2020s). CD8 naive samples consisted of CD45RO-negative cells that were positively selected for CCR7, yielding a CD45RA+CCR7+ population without TemRA cells. Receptor libraries were prepared by the immunoSEQ multiplex PCR assay. What TCRdb holds here is the immuneACCESS table cut down to in-frame rearrangements. Part of the clones is not present; checked against another copy, under half of the missing clones reflect an unresolved V gene, and the others are unexplained. Here the sample has about 2.1 million clones; about 92% occur a single time. Under 2% of the sample belongs to the ten largest clones. The material sequenced was naive CD8+ T cells from PBMCs. The cell subset or site label on this specimen signifies: CD45RA+CCR7+. These receptors came from a man aged 18 to 35 in good health. Some clones in this sample may be carry-over from other donors' samples.

The V gene is TRBV28, the J gene TRBJ2-3, with D perhaps TRBD1 (6 bases). Germline V gene lookup returns CDR1 MDHEN and CDR2 SYDVKM. Trimming removed 6 bases at V and 4 bases at J, with 8 bases between. The CDR3 is 12 amino acids. CDR3 bases: TGTGCCAGCAGGGACAGTCCAGATACGCAGTATTTT. Translation gives CASRDSPDTQYF. Variable domain in full (rest from reference TRBV28 and TRBJ2-3): DVKVTQSSRYLVKRTGEKVFLECVQDMDHENMFWYRQDPGLGLRLIYFSYDVKMKEKGDIPEGYSVSREKKERFSLILESASTNQTSMYLCASRDSPDTQYFGPGTRLTVL.

In regard to this clone: The identical CDR3 is also encoded by other nucleotide sequences in the sample. The chain has TRBV28 and TRBJ2-2; D call uncertain. Trimming shortened V by 3 bases and J by 0 bases, and 8 bases separated the two germline ends. Germline V CDR1 and CDR2: MDHEN, SYDVKM. CDR3 size: 15 residues. CDR3 sequence reads: CASSLWGSNTGELFF. For the CDR3, the DNA is TGTGCCAGCAGTTTGTGGGGATCGAACACCGGGGAGCTGTTTTTT. The variable domain in full, completed from reference TRBV28 and TRBJ2-2, reads DVKVTQSSRYLVKRTGEKVFLECVQDMDHENMFWYRQDPGLGLRLIYFSYDVKMKEKGDIPEGYSVSREKKERFSLILESASTNQTSMYLCASSLWGSNTGELFFGEGSRLTVL.

J is TRBJ2-1 and V is TRBV2; the D call may be TRBD1 or TRBD2 (5 bases each). From germline, CDR1 is SNHLY and CDR2 FYNNEI. This CDR3 spans 14 amino acids. Trimming took off 8 bases at V and 0 bases at J, with 11 bases between the two ends. For the CDR3, the DNA is TGTGCCAGCCGGGGACCCCCCTCCTACAATGAGCAGTTCTTC. Amino acid sequence: CASRGPPSYNEQFF.

This sequence joins TRBV5-1 and TRBJ2-7, with 7 bases matching TRBD1. CDR3 length: 17 amino acids. V trimming: 5 bases; J trimming: 2 bases; junction bases outside the gene matches: 16. Per the germline V gene, CDR1 is SGHRS and CDR2 is YFSETQ. The CDR3 DNA follows: TGCGCCAGCAGTTTTAAAATAACAGGGGACAACCCCTACGAGCAGTACTTC. Translated, it gives CASSFKITGDNPYEQYF.

The chain links TRBV28 to TRBJ2-3, with TRBD1 as a possible D gene (5 bases). Trimming took off 3 bases at V and 3 bases at J, with 16 bases between the two ends. The CDR3 length is 16 residues. Germline loops: CDR1 MDHEN, CDR2 SYDVKM. The CDR3 region has the DNA TGTGCCAGCAGTTTGGGGCCCCAAGGGGCGACAGATACGCAGTATTTT. Its protein is CASSLGPQGATDTQYF.

This clone came up once. The sample carries other DNA sequences with the same CDR3. The chain combines TRBV7-2 with TRBJ2-7, with D possibly being TRBD2 (6 bases). Deletions cut 4 bases from V and 2 bases from J, with 9 bases between. This CDR3 spans 13 amino acids. Germline CDR1 reads SGHTA; CDR2 reads FQGNSA. The CDR3 region has the DNA TGTGCCAGCAGCTCGCGACTAGCCTACGAGCAGTACTTC. This sequence encodes CASSSRLAYEQYF.

The gene calls are TRBV28 and TRBJ1-1; no clear D. Germline values: CDR1 MDHEN, CDR2 SYDVKM. The CDR3 consists of 14 residues. Trimming removed 4 bases at V and 4 bases at J, with 13 bases between. CDR3 sequence: CASSSPVGATEAFF. The CDR3 DNA reads TGTGCCAGCAGTTCCCCGGTCGGTGCCACTGAAGCTTTCTTT.

The rearrangement joins TRBV11-2 to TRBJ2-7; tentatively, D is TRBD1 (5 bases). The CDR3 is 14 amino acids. The germline V and J ends were trimmed by 2 bases and 4 bases, with 12 bases remaining between them. Germline CDR1 reads SGHAT; CDR2 reads FQNNGV. CDR3 DNA: TGTGCCAGCAGCTTAACGCAGGGTCTTTACGAGCAGTACTTC. It yields the protein CASSLTQGLYEQYF.